This T cell receptor beta chain comes out of a study of blood T cell repertoires in COVID-19 (dated by TCRdb to 2019 to 2021). For context, the study as a whole: Collaborator samples came from the United States, Italy and Spain and covered acute and convalescent phases of COVID-19. Nearly every sample came with metadata listing a de-identified subject ID, COVID-19 status, age in years and sex. The dataset comprised deeply sampled blood TCRbeta repertoires from subjects exposed to, actively infected with, or recovered from COVID-19. The prospective study material was composed of cDNA or gDNA derived from T cells, B-cell-depleted T cells, or PBMCs. The repertoires were released in a freely available public database intended as a resource for research on the immune response to SARS-CoV-2. HLA class I and class II types, where available, came from metadata supplied by the sample provider rather than from assay-based typing. Samples came from the ongoing ImmuneRACE study (first 160 participants) plus 1,254 subjects from 6 global collaborators.

TCRbeta CDR3 regions were amplified from genomic DNA using the immunoSEQ Assay, a bias-controlled multiplex PCR. On the authors' methods: Within the assay, amplification of reference gene primers was used to estimate how many nucleated cells each sample contained. To quantify the absolute abundance of each unique TCRbeta CDR3 rearrangement, sequence reads were collapsed and filtered. For each sample, productive Simpson clonality was calculated as the square root of Simpson's diversity index across productive rearrangements. TCRdb obtained this table from immuneACCESS and retained in-frame rearrangements with V and J assigned. These tables miss some clones; where compared with another copy, unresolved V genes account for less than half of the shortfall, and the remainder is unexplained. V, J and clone size derive from that table, while D and trimming were established from the DNA sequence. The sample table lists about 280,000 clones, 90% of them with a count of one. Of the sample, 1.5% to 2% falls within the top ten clones.

Inclusive of the bounding cysteine and phenylalanine, the CDR3 is 12 residues long. Left in the record is the CDR3 DNA by itself, 36 bases read in frame from the first base. The germline V gene encodes CDR1 SQVTM and CDR2 ANQGSEA. V loses 8 bases, J loses 11 bases, and the germline ends lie 21 bases apart. Details on this clone: It has no known antigen specificity. Base quality data are lacking; no much larger clone is found one base away.

Participants in the prospective study were aged roughly 18 to 89 years, lived in about two dozen United States geographic areas, and enrolled through a virtual design. In the prospective study, cohorts were assigned on the basis of participant-reported clinical history obtained from a screening survey and a study questionnaire. In the prospective study, whole blood, serum and a nasopharyngeal or oropharyngeal swab were collected from each participant by mobile phlebotomists. Prospective study participants could optionally give additional blood draws and questionnaires over a roughly 2-month period. Before DNA extraction, blood samples from the prospective study were shipped at room temperature or frozen. Results and caveats for the whole study, not just this receptor: How much clinical and demographic metadata was included differed by source and by participant, and the metadata was provided uncurated.

Sequencing was carried out using PBMCs or T cells enriched from blood (not recorded which). Rearrangement joined TRBV29-1 to TRBJ1-1, with the identity of the D gene unclear. This sequence was found in a woman between 18 and 29 years old with acute COVID-19. CDR3 region: CSYKSGSSGAFF. In nucleotide form, the sequence is TGCAGCTACAAGTCTGGGAGCTCTGGGGCTTTCTTT.